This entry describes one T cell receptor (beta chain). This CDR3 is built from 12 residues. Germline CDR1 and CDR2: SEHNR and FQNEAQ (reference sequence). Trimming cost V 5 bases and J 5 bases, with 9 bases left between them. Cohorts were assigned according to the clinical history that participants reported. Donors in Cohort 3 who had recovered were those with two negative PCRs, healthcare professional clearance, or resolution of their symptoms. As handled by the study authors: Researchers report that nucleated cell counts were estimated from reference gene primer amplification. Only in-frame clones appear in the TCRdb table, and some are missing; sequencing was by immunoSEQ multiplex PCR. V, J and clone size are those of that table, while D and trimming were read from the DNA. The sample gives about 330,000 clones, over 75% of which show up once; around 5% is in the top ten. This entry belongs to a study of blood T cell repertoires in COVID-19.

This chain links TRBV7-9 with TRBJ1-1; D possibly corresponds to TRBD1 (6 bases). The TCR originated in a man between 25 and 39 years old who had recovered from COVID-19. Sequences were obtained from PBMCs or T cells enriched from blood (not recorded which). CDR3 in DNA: TGTGCCAGCAGCAGGGGGGCGACTGAAGCTTTCTTT. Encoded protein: CASSRGATEAFF. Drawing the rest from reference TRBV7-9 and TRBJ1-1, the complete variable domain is DTGVSQNPRHKITKRGQNVTFRCDPISEHNRLYWYRQTLGQGPEFLTYFQNEAQLEKSRLLSDRFSAERPKGSFSTLEIQRTEQGDSAMYLCASSRGATEAFFGQGTRLTVV.